Included here is one T cell receptor (beta chain) sequence, with context. Its antigen is currently not known. No base qualities exist here, and no much larger clone lies one base off it. This entry belongs to a study of shared clonotypes between healthy human individuals (TCRdb year 2020). A note on the overall study: A couple of women and three men aged 18 to 49 years were included in the cohort. For each donor, CD4 naive and CD4 memory were each run on three plates, CD8 naive on two plates, and CD8 memory on one plate. To estimate repertoire size and how much clonotypes are shared between individuals, the study performed deep sequencing of blood TCR repertoires from roughly five healthy adults. Libraries were prepared and TCR repertoires were sequenced by different laboratories using diverse techniques, in order to increase sequencing depth and limit assay-specific biases. Leukapheresis yielded between about 0.9 and 9.5 billion PBMCs per donor.

Using the deep immunoSEQ assay, TCR CDR3 regions were amplified from genomic DNA by multiplex PCR. Extracted genomic DNA from each cell subset was distributed evenly across all wells of several immunoSEQ 96-well plates, and each plate was treated as a replicate. For sorted subsets, around 0.2 ug of genomic DNA, equivalent to about 30,000 T cell genomes, went into each replicate PCR. The purified libraries were quantified using a Qubit 3.0 fluorometer, sized with a Bioanalyzer 2100, and then quantified again using the KAPA Library Quantification kit. Every immunoSEQ 96-well plate was sequenced on a dedicated single-read 150-cycle Illumina NextSeq 550 flow cell. From the authors' description of their analysis: Because the immunoSEQ output included only junctional sequences and no quality scores, the filtering could not be the same as the filtering used for full-length reads. Sequences were annotated with PyIR, a Python wrapper for IgBLAST v1.9, and V/J genes and CDR3 were assigned using IMGT germline references. Reads with weak V/J assignments (E-value above 1e-6), missing CDR3, stop codons, out-of-frame junctions, or ambiguous translated residues were removed. A V3J clonotype was defined by an identical inferred V gene, J gene, and CDR3 amino acid sequence. Percentage overlap between repertoires was calculated by dividing the number of shared unique clonotypes by the size of the smaller repertoire. Three approaches were used to assess repertoire richness: RTK rarefaction, the Chao1 estimator, and Recon v2.1 estimates of unobserved clonotypes. OLGA was used to compute generation probabilities for all TCRbeta clonotypes that the gDNA method yielded from four donors. TCRdb obtained this table from immuneACCESS and retained in-frame rearrangements with V and J assigned. These tables miss some clones; where compared with another copy, unresolved V genes account for less than half of the shortfall, and the remainder is unexplained. V and J calls and clone size are copied from that table; D and trimming were computed from the DNA. Across this sample there are some 2,500,000 clones, with less than 95% seen only once. 0.37% of the sample is held by the ten biggest clonotypes.

The CDR3 runs 14 amino acids, cysteine and phenylalanine included. Just the 42-base CDR3 DNA is kept, in frame starting at base 1. Looking up the germline V gene yields CDR1 MNHEY and CDR2 SVGAGI. Trimming leaves V shorter by 6 bases and J shorter by 6 bases, with the junction holding 9 bases beyond the gene matches. Donors were healthy HIV-negative adults with no recently reported acute infections or vaccinations. All donors were Caucasian adults living in Nashville, Tennessee, USA. CD4+ T cells were enriched by magnetic negative selection; naive cells were then positively selected on CD45RA, and the negative fraction formed the memory subset. Blood was obtained by leukapheresis, after which PBMCs were separated by Ficoll-Histopaque density gradient centrifugation and cryopreserved in liquid nitrogen vapor phase. Analytical flow cytometry was used to check the purity and quantity of every magnetically sorted T cell population. Genomic DNA was isolated from each sorted fraction and quantified by UV absorbance on a Nanodrop 2000c.

Study-level results and caveats: Clonotypes shared by all four sorted-subset donors showed higher generation probabilities than non-shared clonotypes. The small number of donors limited the genetic and exposure-history diversity represented. Sampling was restricted to blood, and TCR repertoires in tissues likely differ from the TCR repertoires found in blood. About 5% of naive CD4, around 4% of naive CD8, approximately 2% of memory CD4, and approximately 0.39% of memory CD8 clonotypes were shared across a few donors. Based on pairwise subsampling, the degree of clonotype sharing among donors was expected to be affected by sequencing depth. Naive subsets generally had larger estimated clonotype richness than memory subsets. Incomplete sequencing was indicated by rarefaction of sorted-subset datasets, despite the large sequencing depth.

Sequenced: naive CD4+ T cells from PBMCs. The sample's cell subset or site label is to be understood as: CD45RA+ positively selected. This receptor chain uses TRBV6-5 and TRBJ2-7; TRBD1 agrees with 9 junctional bases. This clonotype originated in a young man in good health. Some clones in this sample may be carry-over from other donors' samples. The CDR3 region reads CASRRTGAPLEQYF. The bases read TGTGCCAGCAGAAGGACAGGGGCCCCCCTCGAGCAGTACTTC.